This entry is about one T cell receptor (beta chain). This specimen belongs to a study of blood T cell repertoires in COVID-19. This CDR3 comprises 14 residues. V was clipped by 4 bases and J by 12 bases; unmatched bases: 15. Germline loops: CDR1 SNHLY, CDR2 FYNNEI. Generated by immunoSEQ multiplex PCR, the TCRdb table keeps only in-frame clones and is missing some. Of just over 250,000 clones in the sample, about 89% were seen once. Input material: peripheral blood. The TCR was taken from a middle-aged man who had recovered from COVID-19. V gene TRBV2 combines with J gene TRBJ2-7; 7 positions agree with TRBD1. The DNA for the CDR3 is TGTGCCAGCAGTGCTCGGACAGGAGACCTCTGGGGGTACTTC. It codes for CASSARTGDLWGYF.